This T cell receptor (beta chain) came from a study of T cell changes during pregnancy in multiple sclerosis. Profiling relied on immunoSEQ multiplex PCR, and the TCRdb table lists in-frame clones only, not all of them. The profile shows over 80,000 clones, just over 90% of them singletons. CDR3 length equals 11 residues. The V and J ends lost 0 bases and 12 bases respectively, with 8 bases between them. Germline values: CDR1 DFQATT, CDR2 SNEGSKA (reference sequence). The origin of this receptor is a female donor in good health, enrolled as a control in a pregnancy study. This specimen was peripheral blood, taken in the second trimester of pregnancy. This rearrangement joins TRBV20-1 to TRBJ1-4; no definite D call. CDR3 loop: CSAREGRELFF. The CDR3 nucleotides are TGCAGTGCTAGAGAGGGCCGCGAACTGTTTTTT.